This paragraph reports one T cell receptor beta chain. This clonotype showed up many times. Its antigen remains unidentified. No clone much larger than this one lies a single base away; base qualities are absent. The entry originates in a study of CD8 T cells in ankylosing spondylitis (dated by TCRdb to about 2017). At the level of the whole study: T cell receptor beta repertoires were profiled in healthy donors and ankylosing spondylitis patients so that disease-linked TCR variants could be found. In total, the full study cohort was made up of about 99 healthy donors and roughly 27 ankylosing spondylitis patients. Peripheral blood was sampled, and synovial fluid was additionally collected from ankylosing spondylitis patients. What the research found in general, with its limitations: Blood from ankylosing spondylitis patients appeared to be characterized by a TCR beta motif composed of about eight highly homologous amino acid variants. In peripheral blood, the disease-linked clones were found at relatively low frequencies and had a CD8+ phenotype. According to the report, matched synovial fluid samples from ankylosing spondylitis patients were significantly enriched for the disease-linked clones. Some motif variants were previously reported in synovial fluid and blood of reactive arthritis patients, suggesting common disease-initiation mechanisms.

Unmatched junction bases come to 1, with V trimmed by 5 bases and J by 4 bases. CDR3 length: 15 amino acids, cysteine to phenylalanine. The retained sequence is limited to the CDR3, 45 bases, with the frame set at the first base. CDR1 and CDR2, looked up from the germline V gene, are SGHNT and YENEEA. The sample was run on an Illumina HiSeq 2500. TCR beta libraries were prepared by quantitative 5'-RACE with molecular barcodes. Regarding the original processing steps: Disease-linked TCR variants were identified with a new computational method built on a probabilistic model of VDJ rearrangement. TCRdb reanalyzed the raw reads on its own, using fastp at Q25 for trimming and MiXCR for clone calling, and kept in-frame beta chains. Each entry merges the rows of one CDR3 protein and shows their most common DNA and genes. For this entry, the V and J calls and clone size follow TCRdb and not the study's own pipeline. This sample gives 35,000 or so distinct CDR3 sequences in total; 6% of them show up just once. About an eighth of the sample is in the top ten clones.

This receptor was obtained from a male donor with ankylosing spondylitis or in good health (not recorded which). The source material was blood, either unsorted or a sorted T cell fraction (not recorded which). Recombination joined TRBV11-3 with TRBJ2-1, with TRBD2 identical over 14 junction bases. Here is the DNA: TGTGCCAGCAGCCGACTAGCGGGAGGGTACAATGAGCAGTTCTTC. This gives the protein CASSRLAGGYNEQFF.